This TCR beta chain was retrieved from a study of T cells after yellow fever vaccination. Points from the study as a whole: The bulk population could contribute abundant contaminating clonotypes to FACS-sorted repertoires.

The germline CDR1 and CDR2 sequences are SEHNR and FQNEAQ (reference sequence). The length of the CDR3 is 14 residues. V shed 7 bases, J shed 3 bases, and the junction held 8 bases outside the gene matches. As for this clonotype: The target antigen is unknown.

TCRdb re-derived calls from the 5' RACE reads in MiXCR, one entry per CDR3 protein. The sample contains about 360,000 distinct CDR3 sequences, about 6.2% of which appear only once. The sequencing here drew on PBMCs, taken 5 days after the yellow fever booster vaccination. The origin of this receptor is a man between 25 and 39 years old who received the YFV17D yellow fever vaccine. The V gene is TRBV7-9, the J gene TRBJ2-7; 8 bases align to TRBD2. CDR3 residues: CASTSLAASYEQYF. CDR3 DNA: TGTGCCAGCACCTCACTAGCGGCCAGCTACGAGCAGTACTTC.